This record concerns one T cell receptor (beta chain) sequence. This clonotype has at least ten counts. Its antigen specificity is not known. No qualities accompany the bases; no much larger clone lies one base away. Preparation of the library involved 5' RACE. The sequencer listed for this sample is Illumina HiSeq 2000. Template switching introduced a universal primer binding site; the final cDNA contained a unique molecular identifier, enabling accurate counting of TCR cDNA molecules. First-strand cDNA for TCR alpha and beta chains was synthesized from specific primers in the conserved constant-segment region. To control for contamination, every cDNA library carried two barcodes: a SMART-Mk sample barcode plus Illumina barcodes. TruSeq adapter sequences, together with Illumina sample barcodes, were added in two successive PCR steps. The Illumina HiSeq platform was used with custom primers to sequence TCR alpha and beta cDNA libraries. Per the original workflow: Unique molecular identifiers were extracted from raw reads with MiGEC, and CDR3 positions were determined with MiXCR. Recombination models were inferred per individual with the repgenHMM and IGoR tools using an EM algorithm. The analysis of shared clonotypes was done with the tcR package in R, with sharing normalized by the product of cloneset sizes. Out-of-frame nonproductive sequences were analyzed to study raw recombination free of thymic and clonal selection effects. In TCRdb, the public reads were trimmed at Q25 with fastp and aligned with MiXCR, with productive beta chains retained. Every CDR3 protein is listed once, alongside the most common genes and DNA of its rows. The V and J calls and clone size are TCRdb's, not the authors'. Present in this sample are 650,000 to 800,000 distinct CDR3 sequences, under 9% of which were seen just once. Of the sample, 0.8% to 1% falls within the top ten clones.

These data come from a study of identical twins (dated by TCRdb to 2015 to 2016). Study-wide context: TCR alpha and beta repertoires from monozygotic twins, unrelated adults of various ages and cord blood were deep-sequenced to test whether fetal clonotypes persist. To rule out contamination, the twin experiments were replicated at different times with different library preparation protocols.

The germline V gene sets CDR1 to SGHRS and CDR2 to YFSETQ. From the cysteine up to the phenylalanine, the CDR3 has a length of 16 residues. The read is trimmed to its CDR3 DNA, 48 bases read in frame from base 1. Trimming removed 4 bases from V and 2 bases from J; the gene matches leave 11 bases unexplained. Only healthy Caucasian donors were included. The twin cohort comprised three pairs of female monozygotic twins, all aged roughly 18 to 30 years. The RNA used for TCR libraries was isolated from peripheral blood mononuclear cells. Study-level results and caveats: Abundant cord blood beta clonotypes had fewer insertions, young adult naive repertoires showed a similar but weaker trend, and memory repertoires showed no such trend. Because the same donors could not be followed over many years, the conclusions relied on cross-sectional statistical analysis. In monozygotic twins, out-of-frame TCR alpha sharing was systematically underestimated by recombination models, although the models agreed with sharing between unrelated individuals. Compared with coincidental sharing between unrelated individuals, out-of-frame TCR alpha sequences shared between twins showed an excess of sequences with low generation probability. The excess sharing between twins in beta out-of-frame sequences was weaker because fewer shared sequences reduced the signal-to-noise ratio. Zero-insertion analyses could be partly confounded by invariant T cells such as MAIT and iNKT, though diverse VJ usage argued against such confounding for most clonotypes.

These records were also assigned to another study, of yellow fever vaccine responses in identical twins. The second investigation adds: According to the authors, in identical twins the way T cells responded to vaccination appeared partly convergent and partly personalized. In the study, vaccine-responding T cell clones were precisely tracked in identical twins.

Sequencing was performed on PBMCs. This receptor was obtained from a woman in her late teens or twenties in good health. The chain employs TRBV5-1 and TRBJ2-5; TRBD1 agrees with 7 junctional bases. The DNA sequence follows: TGCGCCAGCAGCCATTCGACAAAGGGACAGCAAGAGACCCAGTACTTC. This gives the protein CASSHSTKGQQETQYF.